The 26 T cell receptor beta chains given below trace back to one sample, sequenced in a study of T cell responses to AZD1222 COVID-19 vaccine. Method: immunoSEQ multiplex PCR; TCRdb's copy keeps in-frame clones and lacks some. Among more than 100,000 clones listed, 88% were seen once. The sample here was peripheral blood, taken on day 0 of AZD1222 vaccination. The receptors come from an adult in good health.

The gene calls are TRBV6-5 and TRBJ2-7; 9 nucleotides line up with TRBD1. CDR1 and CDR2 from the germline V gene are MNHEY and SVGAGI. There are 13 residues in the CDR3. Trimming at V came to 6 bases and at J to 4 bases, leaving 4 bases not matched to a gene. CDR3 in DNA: TGTGCCAGCAGCCGCGGGACAGGGTACGAGCAGTACTTC. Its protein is CASSRGTGYEQYF.

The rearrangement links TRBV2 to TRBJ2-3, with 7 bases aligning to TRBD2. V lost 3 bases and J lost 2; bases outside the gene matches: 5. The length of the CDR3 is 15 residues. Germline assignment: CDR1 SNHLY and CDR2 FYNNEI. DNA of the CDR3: TGTGCCAGCAGTGACGGGACTACCTACACAGATACGCAGTATTTT. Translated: CASSDGTTYTDTQYF.

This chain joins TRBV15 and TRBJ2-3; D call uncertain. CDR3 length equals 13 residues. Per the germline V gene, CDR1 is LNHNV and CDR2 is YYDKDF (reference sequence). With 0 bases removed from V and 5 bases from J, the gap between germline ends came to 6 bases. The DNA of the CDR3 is TGTGCCACCAGCAGAGATCCAGGAGATACGCAGTATTTT. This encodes CATSRDPGDTQYF.

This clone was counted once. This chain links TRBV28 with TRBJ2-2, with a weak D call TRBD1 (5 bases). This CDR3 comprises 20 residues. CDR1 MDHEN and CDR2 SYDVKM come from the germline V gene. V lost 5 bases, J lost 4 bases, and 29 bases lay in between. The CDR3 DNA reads TGTGCCAGCAGTCCTATGGCCCAAGGCAGGGCCATCGTAGGCACCGGGGAGCTGTTTTTT. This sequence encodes CASSPMAQGRAIVGTGELFF.

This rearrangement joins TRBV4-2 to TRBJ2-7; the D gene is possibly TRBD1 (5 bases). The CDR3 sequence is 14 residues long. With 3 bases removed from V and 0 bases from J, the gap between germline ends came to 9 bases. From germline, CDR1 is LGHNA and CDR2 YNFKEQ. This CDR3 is CASSHEDSSYEQYF. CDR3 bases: TGTGCCAGCAGCCACGAAGACAGCTCCTACGAGCAGTACTTC.

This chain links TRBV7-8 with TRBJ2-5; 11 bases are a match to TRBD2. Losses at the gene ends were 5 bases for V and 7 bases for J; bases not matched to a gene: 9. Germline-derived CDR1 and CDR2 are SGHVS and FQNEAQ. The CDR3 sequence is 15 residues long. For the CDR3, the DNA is TGTGCCAGCAGCCTCGGACTAGCGGGCCCAGGGACCCAGTACTTC. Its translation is CASSLGLAGPGTQYF. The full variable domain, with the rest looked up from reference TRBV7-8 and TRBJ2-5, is GAGVSQSPRYKVAKRGQDVALRCDPISGHVSLFWYQQALGQGPEFLTYFQNEAQLDKSGLPSDRFFAERPEGSVSTLKIQRTQQEDSAVYLCASSLGLAGPGTQYFGPGTRLLVL.

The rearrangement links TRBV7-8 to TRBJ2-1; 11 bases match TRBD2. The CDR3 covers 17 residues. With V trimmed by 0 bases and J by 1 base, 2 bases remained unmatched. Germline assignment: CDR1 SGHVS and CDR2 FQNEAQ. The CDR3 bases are TGTGCCAGCAGCTTAGCGGGACTAGCGGTTTCCTACAATGAGCAGTTCTTC. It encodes CASSLAGLAVSYNEQFF.

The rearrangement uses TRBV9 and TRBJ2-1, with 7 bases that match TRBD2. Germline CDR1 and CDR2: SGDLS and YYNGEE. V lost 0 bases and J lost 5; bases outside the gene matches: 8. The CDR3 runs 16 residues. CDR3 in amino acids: CASSVALRGEDNEQFF. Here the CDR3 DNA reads TGTGCCAGCAGCGTAGCTCTTCGGGGGGAGGACAATGAGCAGTTCTTC.

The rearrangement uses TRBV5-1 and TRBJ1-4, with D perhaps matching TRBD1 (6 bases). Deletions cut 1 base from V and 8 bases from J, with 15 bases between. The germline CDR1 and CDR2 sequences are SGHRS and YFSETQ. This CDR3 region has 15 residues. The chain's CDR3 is CASSLWPQGSEKLFF. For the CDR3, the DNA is TGCGCCAGCAGCTTGTGGCCACAGGGAAGCGAAAAACTGTTTTTT.

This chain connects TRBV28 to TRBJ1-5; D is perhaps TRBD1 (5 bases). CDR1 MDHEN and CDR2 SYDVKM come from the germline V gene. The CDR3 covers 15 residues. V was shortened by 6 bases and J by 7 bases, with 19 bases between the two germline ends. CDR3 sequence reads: CASRVSGVGDQPQHF. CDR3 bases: TGTGCCAGCAGAGTTTCGGGGGTAGGGGACCAGCCCCAGCATTTT.

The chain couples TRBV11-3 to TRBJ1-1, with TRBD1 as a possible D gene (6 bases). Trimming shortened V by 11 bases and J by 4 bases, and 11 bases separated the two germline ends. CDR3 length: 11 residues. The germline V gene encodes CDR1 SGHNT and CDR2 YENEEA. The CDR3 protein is CAPGAGTEAFF. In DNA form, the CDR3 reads TGTGCCCCGGGGGCGGGCACTGAAGCTTTCTTT.

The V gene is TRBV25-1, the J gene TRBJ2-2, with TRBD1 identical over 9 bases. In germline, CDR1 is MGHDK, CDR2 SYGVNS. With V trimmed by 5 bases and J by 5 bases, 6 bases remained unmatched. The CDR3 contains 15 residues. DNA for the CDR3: TGTGCCAGCAGTCAACACAGGGGGCTAACCGGGGAGCTGTTTTTT. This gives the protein CASSQHRGLTGELFF.

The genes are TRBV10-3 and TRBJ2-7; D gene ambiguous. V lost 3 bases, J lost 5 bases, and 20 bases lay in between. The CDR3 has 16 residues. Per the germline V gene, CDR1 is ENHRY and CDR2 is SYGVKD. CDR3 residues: CAISDNSRAPFNEQYF. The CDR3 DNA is TGTGCCATCAGTGACAACAGCCGGGCCCCTTTTAACGAGCAGTACTTC.

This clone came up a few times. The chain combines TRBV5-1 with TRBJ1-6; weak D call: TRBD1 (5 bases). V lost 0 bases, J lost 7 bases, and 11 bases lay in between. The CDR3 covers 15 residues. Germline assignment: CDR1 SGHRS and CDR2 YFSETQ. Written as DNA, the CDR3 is TGCGCCAGCAGCTTGGCCGGGGGGGAAAATTCACCCCTCCACTTT. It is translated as CASSLAGGENSPLHF.

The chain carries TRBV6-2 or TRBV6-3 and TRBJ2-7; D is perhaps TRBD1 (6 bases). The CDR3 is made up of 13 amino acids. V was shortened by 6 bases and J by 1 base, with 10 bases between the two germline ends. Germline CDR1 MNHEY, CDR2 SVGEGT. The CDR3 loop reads CASSSTGSYEQYF. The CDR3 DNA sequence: TGTGCCAGCAGCTCTACAGGGTCCTACGAGCAGTACTTC.

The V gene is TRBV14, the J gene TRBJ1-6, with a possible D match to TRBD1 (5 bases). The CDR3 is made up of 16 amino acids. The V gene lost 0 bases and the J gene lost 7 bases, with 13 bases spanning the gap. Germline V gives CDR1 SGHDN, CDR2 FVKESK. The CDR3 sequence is CASSQESGFRNSPLHF. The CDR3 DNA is TGTGCCAGCAGCCAAGAGTCAGGGTTTAGGAATTCACCCCTCCACTTT.

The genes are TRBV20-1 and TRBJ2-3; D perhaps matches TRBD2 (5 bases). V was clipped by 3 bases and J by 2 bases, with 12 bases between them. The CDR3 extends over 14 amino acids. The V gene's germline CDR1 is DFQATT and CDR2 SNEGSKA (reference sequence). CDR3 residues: CSASRVGNTDTQYF. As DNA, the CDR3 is TGCAGTGCTAGTAGAGTCGGGAACACAGATACGCAGTATTTT.

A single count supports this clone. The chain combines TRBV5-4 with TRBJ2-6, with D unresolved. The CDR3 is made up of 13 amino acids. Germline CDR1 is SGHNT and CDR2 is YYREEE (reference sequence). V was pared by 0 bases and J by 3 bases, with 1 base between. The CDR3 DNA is TGTGCCAGCAGCTTGGTTGGGGCCAACGTCCTGACTTTC. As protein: CASSLVGANVLTF.

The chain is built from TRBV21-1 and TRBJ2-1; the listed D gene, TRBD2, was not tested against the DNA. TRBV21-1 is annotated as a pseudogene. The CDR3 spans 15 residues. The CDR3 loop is CASTPSDYRSNEQFF. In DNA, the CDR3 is TGTGCCAGCACCCCCTCGGACTACAGAAGCAATGAGCAGTTCTTC.

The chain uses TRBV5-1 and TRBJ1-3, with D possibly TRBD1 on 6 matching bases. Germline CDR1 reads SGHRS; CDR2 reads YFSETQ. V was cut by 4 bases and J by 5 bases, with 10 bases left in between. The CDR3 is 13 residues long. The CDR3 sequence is CASSLDSRNTIYF. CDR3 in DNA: TGCGCCAGCAGCCTGGACAGCCGAAACACCATATATTTT.

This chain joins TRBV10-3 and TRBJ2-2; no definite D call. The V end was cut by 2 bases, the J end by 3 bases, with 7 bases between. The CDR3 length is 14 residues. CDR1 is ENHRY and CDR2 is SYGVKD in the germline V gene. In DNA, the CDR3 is TGTGCCATCAGTGAGGGCAGCTACACCGGGGAGCTGTTTTTT. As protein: CAISEGSYTGELFF.

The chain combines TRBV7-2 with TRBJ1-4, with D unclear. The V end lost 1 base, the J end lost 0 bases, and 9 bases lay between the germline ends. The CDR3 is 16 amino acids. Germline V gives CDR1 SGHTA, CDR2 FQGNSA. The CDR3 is CASSLVAAATNEKLFF. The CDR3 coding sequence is TGTGCCAGCAGCTTAGTCGCAGCAGCAACTAATGAAAAACTGTTTTTT.

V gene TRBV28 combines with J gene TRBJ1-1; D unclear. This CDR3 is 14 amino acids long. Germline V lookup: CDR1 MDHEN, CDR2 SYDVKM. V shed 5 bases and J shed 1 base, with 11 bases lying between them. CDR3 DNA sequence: TGTGCCAGCAGTCCTAGTGGTTCGAACACTGAAGCTTTCTTT. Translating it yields CASSPSGSNTEAFF.

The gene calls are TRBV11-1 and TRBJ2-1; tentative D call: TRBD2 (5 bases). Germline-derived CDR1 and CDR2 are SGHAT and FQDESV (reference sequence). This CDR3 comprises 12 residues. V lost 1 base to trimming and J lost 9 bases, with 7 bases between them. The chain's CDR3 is CASSLGTSEQFF. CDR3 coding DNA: TGTGCCAGCAGCTTAGGCACTAGTGAGCAGTTCTTC. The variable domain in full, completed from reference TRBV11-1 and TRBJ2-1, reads EAEVAQSPRYKITEKSQAVAFWCDPISGHATLYWYRQILGQGPELLVQFQDESVVDDSQLPKDRFSAERLKGVDSTLKIQPAELGDSAMYLCASSLGTSEQFFGPGTRLTVL.

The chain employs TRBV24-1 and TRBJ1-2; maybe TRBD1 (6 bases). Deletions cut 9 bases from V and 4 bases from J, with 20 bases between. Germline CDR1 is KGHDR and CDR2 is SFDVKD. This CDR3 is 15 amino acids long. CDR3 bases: TGTGCCACCCAGGGGTCCGACATATTGGGCTATGGCTACACCTTC. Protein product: CATQGSDILGYGYTF.

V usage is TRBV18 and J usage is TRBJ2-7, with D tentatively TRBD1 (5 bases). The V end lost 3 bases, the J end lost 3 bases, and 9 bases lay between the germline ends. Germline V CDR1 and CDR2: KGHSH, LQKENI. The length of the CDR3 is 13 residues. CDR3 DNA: TGTGCCAGCTCACCGGACATAAGCTACGAGCAGTACTTC. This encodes CASSPDISYEQYF.